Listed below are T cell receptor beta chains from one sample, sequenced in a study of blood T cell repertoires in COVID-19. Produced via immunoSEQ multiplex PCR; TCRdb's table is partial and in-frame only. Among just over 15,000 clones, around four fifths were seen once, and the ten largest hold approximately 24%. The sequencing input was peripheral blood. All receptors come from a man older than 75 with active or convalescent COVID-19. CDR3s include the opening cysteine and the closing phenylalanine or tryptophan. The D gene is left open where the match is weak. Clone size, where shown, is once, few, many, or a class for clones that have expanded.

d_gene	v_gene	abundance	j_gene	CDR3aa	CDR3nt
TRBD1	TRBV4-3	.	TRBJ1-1	CASSQDRWQGATEAFF	TGCGCCAGCAGCCAAGATCGGTGGCAGGGGGCGACTGAAGCTTTCTTT
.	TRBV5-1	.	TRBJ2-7	CASSDPARGEQYF	TGCGCCAGCAGCGATCCCGCGCGGGGCGAGCAGTACTTC
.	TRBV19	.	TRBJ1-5	CASSIASGRDSNQPQHF	TGTGCCAGTAGTATAGCCTCAGGGCGGGATAGCAATCAGCCCCAGCATTTT
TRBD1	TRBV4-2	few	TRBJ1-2	CASSRAGTGTSFYGYTF	TGTGCCAGCAGTCGAGCCGGGACAGGGACGTCGTTCTATGGCTACACCTTC
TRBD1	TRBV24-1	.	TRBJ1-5	CATSDSRTGGNQPQHF	TGTGCCACCAGTGATTCGAGGACAGGGGGCAATCAGCCCCAGCATTTT
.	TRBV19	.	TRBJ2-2	CASSNQGYTGELFF	TGTGCCAGTAGTAATCAGGGTTACACCGGGGAGCTGTTTTTT
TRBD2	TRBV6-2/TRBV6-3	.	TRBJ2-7	CASSYSGLAGAYEQYF	TGTGCCAGCAGTTACTCCGGACTAGCGGGGGCCTACGAGCAGTACTTC
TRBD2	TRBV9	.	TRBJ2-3	CASSRGLAGGSTDTQYF	TGTGCCAGCAGCCGTGGACTAGCGGGGGGTAGCACAGATACGCAGTATTTT
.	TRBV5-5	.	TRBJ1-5	CASSLGLAGDNQPQHF	TGTGCCAGCAGCTTGGGGCTAGCAGGAGACAATCAGCCCCAGCATTTT
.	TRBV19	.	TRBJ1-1	CASSIGQGWTEAFF	TGTGCCAGTAGTATTGGTCAGGGCTGGACTGAAGCTTTCTTT